This T cell receptor beta chain was sequenced in a study of vaccination effects on CD4 cells after COVID-19. Background on the study: Two-dose vaccination with either BNT162b2 or mRNA-1273 was given to the participants.

Sequencing followed a ViraFEST assay step that expanded antigen-specific CD4+ T cells with viral peptide pools. Upon completion of more than 9 days in culture, CD4+ T cells were isolated. The healthy vaccine recipients, who had no prior SARS-CoV-2 infection, showed negative nucleocapsid antibodies. At days 3 and 7, half of the medium was exchanged for IL-2 medium. For this clone: As yet, its antigen is unknown.

In germline, CDR1 is WNHNN, CDR2 SYGVQD (reference sequence). CDR3 length: 12 amino acids. The J segment lost 3 bases and the V segment lost 8 bases, leaving 1 base of the junction unmatched. The method was immunoSEQ multiplex PCR; TCRdb's version includes in-frame clones alone and lacks a portion of them. The profile shows around 24,000 clones, roughly 74% of them singletons. The J gene is TRBJ2-7, the V gene TRBV10-1; 10 bases line up with TRBD1. This sequence originates from a human donor who received a COVID-19 vaccine. The material sequenced was CD4+ T cells from PBMCs cultured with SARS-CoV-2 spike peptides, taken before COVID-19 vaccination. CDR3 in DNA: TGCGCCAGCGGGGACAGGGGCTACGAGCAGTACTTC. It is translated as CASGDRGYEQYF.